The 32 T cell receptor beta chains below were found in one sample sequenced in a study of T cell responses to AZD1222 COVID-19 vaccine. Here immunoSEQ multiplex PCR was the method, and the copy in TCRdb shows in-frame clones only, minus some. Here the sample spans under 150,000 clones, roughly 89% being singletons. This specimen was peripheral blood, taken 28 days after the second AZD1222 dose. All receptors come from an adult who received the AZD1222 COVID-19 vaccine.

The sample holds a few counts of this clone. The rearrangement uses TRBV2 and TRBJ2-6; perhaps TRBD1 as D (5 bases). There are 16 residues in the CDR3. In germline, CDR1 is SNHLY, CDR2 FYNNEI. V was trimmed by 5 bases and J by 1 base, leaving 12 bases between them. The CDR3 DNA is TGTGCCAGCAGTCGGCTCCAGGGTTCTGGGGCCAACGTCCTGACTTTC. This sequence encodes CASSRLQGSGANVLTF.

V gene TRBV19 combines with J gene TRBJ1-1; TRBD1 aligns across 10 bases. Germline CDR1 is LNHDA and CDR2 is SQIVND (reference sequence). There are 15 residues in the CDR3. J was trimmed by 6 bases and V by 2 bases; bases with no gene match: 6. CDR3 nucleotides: TGTGCCAGTAGTATACGGGGGGACAGGGGAGCTGAAGCTTTCTTT. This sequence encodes CASSIRGDRGAEAFF.

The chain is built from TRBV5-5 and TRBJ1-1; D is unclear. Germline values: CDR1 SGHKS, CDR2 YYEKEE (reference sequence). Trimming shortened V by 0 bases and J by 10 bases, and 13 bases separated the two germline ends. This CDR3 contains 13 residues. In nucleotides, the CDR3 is TGTGCCAGCAGCTTGGACAGCCGGTGGAGAGCTTTCTTT. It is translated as CASSLDSRWRAFF.

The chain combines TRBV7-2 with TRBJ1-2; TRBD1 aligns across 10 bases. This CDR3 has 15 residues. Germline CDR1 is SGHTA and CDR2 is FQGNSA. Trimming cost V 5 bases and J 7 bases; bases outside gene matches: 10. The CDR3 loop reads CASSPTKDRGFGYTF. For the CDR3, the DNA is TGTGCCAGCAGCCCGACGAAGGACAGGGGGTTTGGCTACACCTTC.

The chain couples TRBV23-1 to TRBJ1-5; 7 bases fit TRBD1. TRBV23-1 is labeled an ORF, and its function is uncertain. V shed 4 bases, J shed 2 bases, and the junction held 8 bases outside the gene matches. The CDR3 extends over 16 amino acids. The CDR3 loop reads CASSPLDRAGNQPQHF. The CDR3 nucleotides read TGCGCCAGCAGTCCTCTCGACAGGGCAGGCAATCAGCCCCAGCATTTT.

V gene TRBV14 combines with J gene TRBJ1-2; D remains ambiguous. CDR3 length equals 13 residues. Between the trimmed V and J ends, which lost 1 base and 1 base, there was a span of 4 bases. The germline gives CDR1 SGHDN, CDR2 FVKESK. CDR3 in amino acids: CASSQGFNYGYTF. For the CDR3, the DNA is TGTGCCAGCAGCCAAGGGTTTAACTATGGCTACACCTTC.

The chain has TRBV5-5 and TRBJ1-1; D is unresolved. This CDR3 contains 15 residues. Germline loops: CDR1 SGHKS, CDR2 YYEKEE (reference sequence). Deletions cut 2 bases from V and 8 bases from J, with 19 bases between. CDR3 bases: TGTGCCAGCAGCTTTTCATCATCTACCATCGGGGAAGCTTTCTTT. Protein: CASSFSSSTIGEAFF. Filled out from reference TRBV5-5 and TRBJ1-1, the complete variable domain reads DAGVTQSPTHLIKTRGQQVTLRCSPISGHKSVSWYQQVLGQGPQFIFQYYEKEERGRGNFPDRFSARQFPNYSSELNVNALLLGDSALYLCASSFSSSTIGEAFFGQGTRLTVV.

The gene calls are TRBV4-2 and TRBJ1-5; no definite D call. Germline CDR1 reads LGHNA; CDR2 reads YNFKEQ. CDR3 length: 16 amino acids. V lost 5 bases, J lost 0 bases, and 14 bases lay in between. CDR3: CASSWSTSYSNQPQHF. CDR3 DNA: TGTGCCAGCAGCTGGTCGACAAGTTATAGCAATCAGCCCCAGCATTTT.

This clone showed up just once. CDR3 in DNA: TGTGCCAGCAGCCCGACAGGGCGAAGGACTGAAGCTTTCTTT. Protein: CASSPTGRRTEAFF. The chain carries TRBV27 and TRBJ1-1, with 7 nucleotides matching TRBD1. CDR1 MNHEY and CDR2 SMNVEV come from the germline V gene (reference sequence). V was pared by 6 bases and J by 5 bases, with 9 bases of the junction left unmatched. This CDR3 comprises 14 residues.

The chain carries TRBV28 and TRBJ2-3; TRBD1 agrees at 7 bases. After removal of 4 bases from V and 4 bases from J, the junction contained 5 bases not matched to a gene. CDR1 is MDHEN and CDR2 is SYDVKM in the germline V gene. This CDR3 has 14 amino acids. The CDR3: CASSSLTGPDTQYF. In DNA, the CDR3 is TGTGCCAGCAGTTCACTGACAGGGCCAGATACGCAGTATTTT.

The DNA of the CDR3 is TGTGCCAGCAGTGACGCGAGGGTAGATGAAAAACTGTTTTTT. Translating gives CASSDARVDEKLFF. This rearrangement joins TRBV2 to TRBJ1-4; D is uncertain. This CDR3 spans 14 amino acids. The V end lost 3 bases, the J end lost 6 bases, and 11 bases lay between the germline ends. The germline gives CDR1 SNHLY, CDR2 FYNNEI.

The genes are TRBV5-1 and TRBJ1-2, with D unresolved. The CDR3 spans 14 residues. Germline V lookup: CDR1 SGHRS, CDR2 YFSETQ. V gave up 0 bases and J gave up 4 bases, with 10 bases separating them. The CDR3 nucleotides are TGCGCCAGCAGCTTGGGGGAAGGCATCTATGGCTACACCTTC. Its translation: CASSLGEGIYGYTF.

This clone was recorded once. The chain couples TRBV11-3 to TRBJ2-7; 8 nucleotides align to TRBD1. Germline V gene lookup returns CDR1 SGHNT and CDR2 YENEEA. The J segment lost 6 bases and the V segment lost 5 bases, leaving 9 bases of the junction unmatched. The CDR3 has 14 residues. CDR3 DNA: TGTGCCAGCAGCCCACGGACAGGGCTTGGCGAGCAGTACTTC. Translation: CASSPRTGLGEQYF.

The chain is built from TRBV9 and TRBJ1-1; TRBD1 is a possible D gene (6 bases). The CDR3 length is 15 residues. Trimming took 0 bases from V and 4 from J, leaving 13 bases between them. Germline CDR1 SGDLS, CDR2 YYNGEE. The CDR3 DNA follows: TGTGCCAGCAGCGTAGATCAGTGGGGGCCCACTGAAGCTTTCTTT. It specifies CASSVDQWGPTEAFF.

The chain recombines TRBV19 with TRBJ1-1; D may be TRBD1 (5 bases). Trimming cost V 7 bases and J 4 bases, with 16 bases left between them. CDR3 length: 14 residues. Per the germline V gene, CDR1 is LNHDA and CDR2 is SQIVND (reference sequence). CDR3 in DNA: TGTGCCAGTATACCACCTCGGGGGGGCACTGAAGCTTTCTTT. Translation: CASIPPRGGTEAFF.

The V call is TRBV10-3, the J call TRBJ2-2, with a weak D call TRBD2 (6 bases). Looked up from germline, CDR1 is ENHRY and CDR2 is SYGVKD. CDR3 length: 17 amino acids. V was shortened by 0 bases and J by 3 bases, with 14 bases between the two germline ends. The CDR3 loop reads CAISESTGTRDTGELFF. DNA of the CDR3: TGTGCCATCAGTGAGTCAACCGGGACTCGAGACACCGGGGAGCTGTTTTTT.

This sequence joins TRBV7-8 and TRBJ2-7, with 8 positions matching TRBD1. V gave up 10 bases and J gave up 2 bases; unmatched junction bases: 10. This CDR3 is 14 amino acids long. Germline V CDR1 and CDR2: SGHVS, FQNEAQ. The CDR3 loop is CATAQNRGTYEQYF. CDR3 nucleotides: TGTGCCACCGCACAGAACAGGGGGACCTACGAGCAGTACTTC.

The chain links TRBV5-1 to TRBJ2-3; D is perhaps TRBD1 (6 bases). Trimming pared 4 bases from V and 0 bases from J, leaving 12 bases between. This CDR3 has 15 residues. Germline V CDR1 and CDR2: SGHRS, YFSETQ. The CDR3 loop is CASSTGTPSTDTQYF. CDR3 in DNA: TGCGCCAGCAGCACCGGGACACCTAGCACAGATACGCAGTATTTT.

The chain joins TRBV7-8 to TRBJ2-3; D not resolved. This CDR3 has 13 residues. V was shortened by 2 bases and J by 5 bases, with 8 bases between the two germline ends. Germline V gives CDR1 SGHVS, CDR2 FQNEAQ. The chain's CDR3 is CASSLIWGDTQYF. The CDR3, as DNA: TGTGCCAGCAGCTTAATTTGGGGAGATACGCAGTATTTT.

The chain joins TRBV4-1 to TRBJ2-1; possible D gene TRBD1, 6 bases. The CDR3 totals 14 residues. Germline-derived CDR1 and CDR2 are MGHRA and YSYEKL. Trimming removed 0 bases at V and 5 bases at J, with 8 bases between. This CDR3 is CASSQERTDNEQFF. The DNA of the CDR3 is TGCGCCAGCAGCCAAGAGAGGACAGACAATGAGCAGTTCTTC.

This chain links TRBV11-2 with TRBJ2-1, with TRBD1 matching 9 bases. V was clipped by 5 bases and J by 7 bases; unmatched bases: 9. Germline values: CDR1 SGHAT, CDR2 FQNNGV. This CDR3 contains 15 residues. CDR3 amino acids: CASSPRDREGNEQFF. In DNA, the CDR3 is TGTGCCAGCAGCCCACGGGACAGGGAGGGTAATGAGCAGTTCTTC.

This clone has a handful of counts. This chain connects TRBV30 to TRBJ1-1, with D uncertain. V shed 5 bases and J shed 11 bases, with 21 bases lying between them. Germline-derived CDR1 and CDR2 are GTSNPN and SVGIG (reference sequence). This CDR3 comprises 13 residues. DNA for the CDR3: TGTGCCTGGCAAACACCTAAAGTGGGCCGTGCTTTCTTT. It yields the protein CAWQTPKVGRAFF.

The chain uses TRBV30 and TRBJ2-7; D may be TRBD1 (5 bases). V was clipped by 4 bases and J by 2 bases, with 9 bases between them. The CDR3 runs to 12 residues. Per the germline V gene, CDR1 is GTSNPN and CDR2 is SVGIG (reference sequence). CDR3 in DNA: TGTGCCTGGAATAAACAGGCCTACGAGCAGTACTTC. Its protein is CAWNKQAYEQYF.

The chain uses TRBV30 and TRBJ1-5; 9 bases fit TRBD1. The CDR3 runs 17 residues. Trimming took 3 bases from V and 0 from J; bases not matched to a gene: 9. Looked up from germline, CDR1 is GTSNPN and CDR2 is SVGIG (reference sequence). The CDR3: CAWSYDTGGYSNQPQHF. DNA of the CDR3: TGTGCCTGGAGCTATGATACAGGGGGCTATAGCAATCAGCCCCAGCATTTT.

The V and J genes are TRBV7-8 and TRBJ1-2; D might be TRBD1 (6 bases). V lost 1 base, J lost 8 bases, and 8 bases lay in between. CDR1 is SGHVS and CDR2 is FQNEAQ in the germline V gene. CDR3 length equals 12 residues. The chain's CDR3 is CASSLDRDGYTF. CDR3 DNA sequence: TGTGCCAGCAGCTTAGACAGGGACGGCTACACCTTC.

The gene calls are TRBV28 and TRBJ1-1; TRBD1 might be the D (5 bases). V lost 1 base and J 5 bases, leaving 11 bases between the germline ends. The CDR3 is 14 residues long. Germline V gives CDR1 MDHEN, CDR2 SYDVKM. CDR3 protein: CASSLSAGSTEAFF. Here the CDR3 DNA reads TGTGCCAGCAGTTTATCTGCAGGGAGTACTGAAGCTTTCTTT.

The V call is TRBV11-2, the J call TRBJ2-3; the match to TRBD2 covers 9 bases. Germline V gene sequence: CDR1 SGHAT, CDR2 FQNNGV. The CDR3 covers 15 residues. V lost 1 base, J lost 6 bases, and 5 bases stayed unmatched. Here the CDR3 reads CASSLGSGSRDTQYF. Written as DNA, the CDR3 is TGTGCCAGCAGCTTAGGTAGCGGGAGCAGGGATACGCAGTATTTT.

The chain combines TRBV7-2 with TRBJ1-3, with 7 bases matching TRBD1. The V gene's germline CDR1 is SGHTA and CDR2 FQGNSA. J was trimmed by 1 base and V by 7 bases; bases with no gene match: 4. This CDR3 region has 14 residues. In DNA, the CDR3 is TGTGCCAGCAAGGGGGCAAATTCTGGAAACACCATATATTTT. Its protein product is CASKGANSGNTIYF.

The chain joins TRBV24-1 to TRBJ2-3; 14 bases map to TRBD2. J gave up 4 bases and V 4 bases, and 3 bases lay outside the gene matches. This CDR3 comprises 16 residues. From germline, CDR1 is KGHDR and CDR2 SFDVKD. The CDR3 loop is CATSDRTSGRPDTQYF. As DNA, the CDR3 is TGTGCCACCAGTGACCGGACTAGCGGGAGGCCAGATACGCAGTATTTT.

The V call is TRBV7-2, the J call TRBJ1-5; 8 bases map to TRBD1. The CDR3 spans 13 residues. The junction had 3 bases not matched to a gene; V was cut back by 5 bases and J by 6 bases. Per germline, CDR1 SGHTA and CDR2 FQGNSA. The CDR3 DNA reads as TGTGCCAGCAGCCCAGGGGGCGTTCAGCCCCAGCATTTT. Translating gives CASSPGGVQPQHF. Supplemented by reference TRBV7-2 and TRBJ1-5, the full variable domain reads GAGVSQSPSNKVTEKGKDVELRCDPISGHTALYWYRQSLGQGLEFLIYFQGNSAPDKSGLPSDRFSAERTGGSVSTLTIQRTQQEDSAVYLCASSPGGVQPQHFGDGTRLSIL.

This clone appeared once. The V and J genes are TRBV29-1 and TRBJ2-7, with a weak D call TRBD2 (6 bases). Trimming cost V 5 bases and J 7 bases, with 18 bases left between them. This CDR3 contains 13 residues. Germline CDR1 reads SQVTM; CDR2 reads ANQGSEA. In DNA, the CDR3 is TGCAGCGTTCTACGGGACTCTCAAGGTGAGCAGTACTTC. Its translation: CSVLRDSQGEQYF.

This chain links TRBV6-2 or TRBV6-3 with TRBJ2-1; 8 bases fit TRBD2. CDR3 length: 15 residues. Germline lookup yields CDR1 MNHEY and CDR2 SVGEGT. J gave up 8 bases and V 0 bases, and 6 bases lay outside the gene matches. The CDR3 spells CASSYSSGTRDEQFF. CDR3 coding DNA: TGTGCCAGCAGTTACTCCTCCGGGACTAGGGATGAGCAGTTCTTC.